The 24 T cell receptor beta chains below all came from one sample that was sequenced in a study of OX40 agonist ivuxolimab in advanced cancers. TCRdb's table, derived via immunoSEQ multiplex PCR, lists solely in-frame clones and lacks some. Seen here are around 110,000 clones, about 94% observed once, and the top ten hold 0.15% to 0.16%. The material was CD4+ or CD8+ T cells sorted from blood, obtained in a trial of the OX40 agonist ivuxolimab. These receptor sequences come from an adult with an advanced solid tumor such as melanoma, head and neck, liver or kidney cancer.

The chain joins TRBV11-2 to TRBJ2-7; D might be TRBD1 (6 bases). Germline CDR1 and CDR2: SGHAT and FQNNGV. Between the trimmed V and J ends, which lost 3 bases and 1 base, there was a span of 7 bases. The CDR3 is 13 amino acids. CDR3: CASSFQGSYEQYF. In DNA form, the CDR3 reads TGTGCCAGCAGCTTTCAGGGGTCCTACGAGCAGTACTTC.

This rearrangement joins TRBV9 to TRBJ2-1, with unresolved D. V lost 4 bases and J 4 bases, leaving 12 bases between the germline ends. CDR1 and CDR2 (germline): SGDLS, YYNGEE. This CDR3 region has 14 residues. CDR3 DNA sequence: TGTGCCAGCAGCTTCGGGCCTTCATACAATGAGCAGTTCTTC. Amino acid sequence: CASSFGPSYNEQFF.

This chain connects TRBV18 to TRBJ1-6, with 11 bases identical to TRBD1. The CDR3 totals 18 residues. The germline V gene encodes CDR1 KGHSH and CDR2 LQKENI. With 2 bases clipped from V and 5 bases from J, the junction kept 8 bases outside the gene matches. CDR3 nucleotide sequence: TGTGCCAGCTCACCAGGGACAGGGGGAATGTTGGATAATTCACCCCTCCACTTT. Its protein product is CASSPGTGGMLDNSPLHF.

This chain uses TRBV15 with TRBJ2-2; unclear D gene. V was pared by 0 bases and J by 3 bases, with 8 bases between. CDR3 length: 15 residues. Germline CDR1 reads LNHNV; CDR2 reads YYDKDF (reference sequence). The chain's CDR3 is CATSREAAYTGELFF. As DNA, the CDR3 is TGTGCCACCAGCAGAGAGGCAGCATACACCGGGGAGCTGTTTTTT.

J is TRBJ1-1 and V is TRBV7-8, with TRBD1 identical over 8 bases. Germline CDR1 and CDR2: SGHVS and FQNEAQ. V shed 5 bases and J 3 bases; nucleotides not matched to a gene: 5. CDR3 length: 14 amino acids. In nucleotides, the CDR3 is TGTGCCAGCAGCCGGACAGGGCGGGACACTGAAGCTTTCTTT. It codes for CASSRTGRDTEAFF.

V usage is TRBV6-5 and J usage is TRBJ1-5; the D gene is possibly TRBD1 (5 bases). The CDR3 runs 15 residues. V lost 6 bases and J lost 0, with 12 bases in between. The germline CDR1 and CDR2 sequences are MNHEY and SVGAGI. CDR3 nucleotide sequence: TGTGCCAGCAGCCGGGGGGGGTATAGCAATCAGCCCCAGCATTTT. This sequence encodes CASSRGGYSNQPQHF.

The chain carries TRBV7-9 and TRBJ1-2; D unresolved. This CDR3 is 14 amino acids long. CDR1 and CDR2 from the germline V gene are SEHNR and FQNEAQ (reference sequence). The ends were cut back, 1 base at V and 4 bases at J, with 10 bases in the middle. This CDR3 is CASSLGDGIYGYTF. DNA of the CDR3: TGTGCCAGCAGCTTAGGCGATGGCATCTATGGCTACACCTTC.

The chain joins TRBV14 to TRBJ1-3; D not resolved. CDR3 size: 14 residues. Germline V gene data show CDR1 as SGHDN and CDR2 as FVKESK. The V gene lost 4 bases and the J gene lost 0 bases, with 7 bases spanning the gap. The CDR3 DNA sequence: TGTGCCAGCAGCCCGGACTTCTCTGGAAACACCATATATTTT. Translating it yields CASSPDFSGNTIYF.

The chain uses TRBV6-1 and TRBJ2-7; D is unresolved. V lost 1 base and J lost 0, with 13 bases in between. The CDR3 covers 16 residues. From germline, CDR1 is MNHNS and CDR2 SASEGT. The DNA of the CDR3 is TGTGCCAGCAGTGAAGGACCTCCGGTTAGCTCCTACGAGCAGTACTTC. This gives the protein CASSEGPPVSSYEQYF.

J is TRBJ2-5 and V is TRBV18, with D perhaps TRBD2 (5 bases). V was clipped by 4 bases and J by 5 bases, with 17 bases between them. Germline V lookup: CDR1 KGHSH, CDR2 LQKENI. CDR3 size: 15 residues. In nucleotides, the CDR3 is TGTGCCAGCTCACGTCGTGGGCCCCCGGGGGAGACCCAGTACTTC. Protein product: CASSRRGPPGETQYF.

The chain couples TRBV7-7 to TRBJ1-3; D perhaps matches TRBD1 (6 bases). Germline loops: CDR1 SSHAT, CDR2 FNYEAQ (reference sequence). Deletions cut 2 bases from V and 2 bases from J, with 10 bases between. This CDR3 has 15 amino acids. CDR3 sequence reads: CASSLKGGPGNTIYF. The CDR3, as DNA: TGTGCCAGCAGCTTAAAGGGGGGGCCTGGAAACACCATATATTTT.

The V gene is TRBV19, the J gene TRBJ1-5; D call uncertain. This CDR3 is built from 14 residues. Trimming removed 4 bases at V and 2 bases at J, with 9 bases between. Germline V gives CDR1 LNHDA, CDR2 SQIVND (reference sequence). This chain's CDR3 is CASSTLRGNQPQHF. The CDR3 bases are TGTGCCAGTAGTACCCTGCGGGGCAATCAGCCCCAGCATTTT.

This clone showed up just a few times. The chain is built from TRBV18 and TRBJ2-2; D is ambiguous. The CDR3 is 13 amino acids. Germline-derived CDR1 and CDR2 are KGHSH and LQKENI. Trimming stripped 1 base from V and 4 bases from J, with 4 bases between. DNA of the CDR3: TGTGCCAGCTCACCACGGGGCACCGGGGAGCTGTTTTTT. This codes for CASSPRGTGELFF.

V is TRBV27 and J is TRBJ2-3; 10 nucleotides agree with TRBD1. This CDR3 has 15 amino acids. Germline V gene lookup returns CDR1 MNHEY and CDR2 SMNVEV (reference sequence). Losses at the gene ends were 6 bases for V and 3 bases for J; bases not matched to a gene: 6. The CDR3 coding sequence is TGTGCCAGCAGGGAGACAGGGGGCAGGACAGATACGCAGTATTTT. Protein product: CASRETGGRTDTQYF.

V usage is TRBV6-5 and J usage is TRBJ2-7, with unresolved D. Looked up from germline, CDR1 is MNHEY and CDR2 is SVGAGI. V lost 6 bases, J lost 6 bases, and 18 bases lay in between. This CDR3 spans 14 amino acids. Here the CDR3 reads CASRQTGLIGEQYF. The CDR3 DNA is TGTGCCAGCAGACAGACCGGTCTCATCGGCGAGCAGTACTTC.

The V call is TRBV18, the J call TRBJ2-5; D is perhaps TRBD1 (6 bases). The germline gives CDR1 KGHSH, CDR2 LQKENI. V shed 6 bases and J shed 1 base, with 18 bases lying between them. The CDR3 runs 16 residues. Here the CDR3 DNA reads TGTGCCAGCTCGATAGGGACACGTACTATCCAAGAGACCCAGTACTTC. Protein sequence: CASSIGTRTIQETQYF.

This chain uses TRBV19 with TRBJ2-3; unclear D gene. The V gene lost 6 bases and the J gene lost 1 base, with 11 bases spanning the gap. The CDR3 spans 14 residues. The germline V gene has CDR1 LNHDA and CDR2 SQIVND (reference sequence). The CDR3 DNA reads as TGTGCCAGTAGGCGAGATAGGGGCACAGATACGCAGTATTTT. Its translation is CASRRDRGTDTQYF.

The chain couples TRBV11-2 to TRBJ2-2; D is possibly TRBD1 or TRBD2 (7 bases each). The length of the CDR3 is 19 residues. V was clipped by 1 base and J by 2 bases, with 20 bases between them. CDR1 and CDR2 (germline): SGHAT, FQNNGV. CDR3 protein: CASSLGIRGGGGNTGELFF. Written as DNA, the CDR3 is TGTGCCAGCAGCTTAGGCATCCGAGGGGGCGGGGGAAACACCGGGGAGCTGTTTTTT. Variable domain in full (rest from reference TRBV11-2 and TRBJ2-2): EAGVAQSPRYKIIEKRQSVAFWCNPISGHATLYWYQQILGQGPKLLIQFQNNGVVDDSQLPKDRFSAERLKGVDSTLKIQPAKLEDSAVYLCASSLGIRGGGGNTGELFFGEGSRLTVL.

The rearrangement joins TRBV15 to TRBJ1-5; D is unresolved. Germline V gene sequence: CDR1 LNHNV, CDR2 YYDKDF (reference sequence). The CDR3 consists of 14 residues. V lost 3 bases, J lost 2 bases, and 8 bases lay in between. CDR3 in amino acids: CATSRGGGNQPQHF. The CDR3 DNA reads TGTGCCACCAGCAGGGGAGGTGGCAATCAGCCCCAGCATTTT.

The chain is built from TRBV7-2 and TRBJ2-1, with D hard to call. CDR1 SGHTA and CDR2 FQGNSA come from the germline V gene. This CDR3 has 12 amino acids. V gave up 0 bases and J gave up 10 bases, with 7 bases separating them. The CDR3 is CASSLAVGEQFF. Written as DNA, the CDR3 is TGTGCCAGCAGCTTAGCTGTGGGGGAGCAGTTCTTC.

V usage is TRBV11-2 and J usage is TRBJ2-3; the match to TRBD2 covers 8 bases. Germline V gene sequence: CDR1 SGHAT, CDR2 FQNNGV. V dropped 5 bases and J dropped 0; count of bases not matched to a gene: 7. CDR3 length: 16 residues. The CDR3 DNA sequence: TGTGCCAGCAGCCGGGGGGGAGGCGGGAGCACAGATACGCAGTATTTT. Translating it yields CASSRGGGGSTDTQYF.

This clone occurred once. This rearrangement joins TRBV5-8 to TRBJ1-1; the D gene is possibly TRBD1 (5 bases). Germline V gene lookup returns CDR1 SGHTS and CDR2 YDEGEE. The germline V and J ends were trimmed by 1 base and 4 bases, with 11 bases remaining between them. This CDR3 spans 14 amino acids. The DNA for the CDR3 is TGTGCCAGCAGCTTGACACCGGGGGGCACTGAAGCTTTCTTT. Amino acid sequence: CASSLTPGGTEAFF.

The chain recombines TRBV5-1 with TRBJ2-5, with TRBD1 identical over 9 bases. Germline CDR1 SGHRS, CDR2 YFSETQ. V gave up 6 bases and J gave up 1 base; unmatched junction bases: 13. The length of the CDR3 is 17 residues. The CDR3 DNA follows: TGCGCCAGCACTCACTCGACACAGGGGGCGGGCCAAGAGACCCAGTACTTC. Translated: CASTHSTQGAGQETQYF.

The rearrangement links TRBV12-2 to TRBJ2-4; the table's D call, TRBD1, was not checked against the DNA. TRBV12-2 is a pseudogene. The CDR3 loop spans 14 amino acids. The DNA of the CDR3 is TGTGCAAGTCGCCCCCCTGGCGCCAAAAACATTCAGTACTTC. Translating it yields CASRPPGAKNIQYF.